The 2 T cell receptor beta chains below all came from one sample that was sequenced in a study of identical twins. TCRdb re-derived calls from the 5' RACE reads in MiXCR, one entry per CDR3 protein. This table has nearly 250,000 distinct CDR3 sequences, roughly 7% appearing once. The same sample was also studied in work on yellow fever vaccine responses in identical twins.

What was sequenced was memory (CD45RO+) T cells sorted from blood. Source of these receptors: a woman aged 18-30 years in good health.

This clonotype was recorded many times. J is TRBJ2-4 and V is TRBV28; a possible D gene is TRBD2 (6 bases). Germline values: CDR1 MDHEN, CDR2 SYDVKM. This CDR3 region has 14 residues. The V gene lost 7 bases and the J gene lost 6 bases, with 16 bases spanning the gap. CDR3 sequence reads: CASNRMGGRNIQYF. The CDR3 coding sequence is TGTGCCAGCAACCGAATGGGGGGAAGAAACATTCAGTACTTC.

This clonotype has more than one count but fewer than ten. V is TRBV5-1 and J is TRBJ2-3; a possible D gene is TRBD2 (6 bases). Germline V CDR1 and CDR2: SGHRS, YFSETQ. The CDR3 runs to 14 residues. Trimming stripped 6 bases from V and 1 base from J, with 12 bases between. This CDR3 reads CASNQRAGTDTQYF. The CDR3 coding sequence is TGCGCCAGCAACCAGCGGGCGGGCACAGATACGCAGTATTTT.